Listed below are T cell receptor beta chains from one sample, sequenced in a study of breast tumors, draining lymph nodes, adjacent tissues. TCRdb recomputed calls from the multiplex PCR reads with MiXCR, one row per CDR3 protein. The profile shows approximately 89,000 distinct CDR3 sequences, over 25% of them singletons. The sequenced sample was axillary lymph node tissue. The receptors were sampled from a female donor with breast cancer. Some clones in this sample may be carry-over from other donors' samples. Both conserved end residues are part of each CDR3. Fields, in order: V gene, D gene, CDR3 length, J gene, clone size, CDR3 protein, CDR3 DNA. A D gene is named only where the DNA matches it firmly. Clone sizes are given selectively: once, few, many, or a class where the clone is expanded.

v_call: TRBV11-3; d_call: TRBD2; cdr3_length: 15; j_call: TRBJ2-7; clone_size: many; cdr3_aa: CASSYRTSGRPQQYF; cdr3_nt: TGTGCCAGCAGCTACCGGACTAGCGGGAGGCCTCAGCAGTACTTC
v_call: TRBV9; d_call: NA; cdr3_length: 15; j_call: TRBJ2-1; clone_size: many; cdr3_aa: CASSVWGARGNEQFF; cdr3_nt: TGTGCCAGCAGCGTATGGGGGGCCCGGGGGAATGAGCAGTTCTTC
v_call: TRBV6-2/TRBV6-3; d_call: NA; cdr3_length: 14; j_call: TRBJ1-5; clone_size: NA; cdr3_aa: CASSHLTANQPQHF; cdr3_nt: TGTGCCAGCAGTCACCTGACAGCTAATCAGCCCCAGCATTTT
v_call: TRBV5-5; d_call: NA; cdr3_length: 14; j_call: TRBJ1-2; clone_size: many; cdr3_aa: CASSLSGEAYGYTF; cdr3_nt: TGTGCCAGCAGCTTGTCAGGGGAGGCTTATGGCTACACCTTC
v_call: TRBV12-3/TRBV12-4; d_call: NA; cdr3_length: 16; j_call: TRBJ1-2; clone_size: many; cdr3_aa: CASSRRGAAPLTLYTF; cdr3_nt: TGTGCCAGCAGCCGCCGGGGGGCCGCCCCCCTTACACTCTACACCTTC
v_call: TRBV29-1; d_call: NA; cdr3_length: 14; j_call: TRBJ2-1; clone_size: many; cdr3_aa: CSVFGQGGWNEQFF; cdr3_nt: TGCAGCGTTTTTGGGCAGGGAGGATGGAATGAGCAGTTCTTC
v_call: TRBV6-2/TRBV6-3; d_call: TRBD2; cdr3_length: 15; j_call: TRBJ2-2; clone_size: NA; cdr3_aa: CASRLRDYWAGELFF; cdr3_nt: TGTGCCAGCAGACTCCGGGACTATTGGGCCGGGGAGCTGTTTTTT
v_call: TRBV5-5; d_call: NA; cdr3_length: 14; j_call: TRBJ1-5; clone_size: once; cdr3_aa: CASSFNWEEHYEHF; cdr3_nt: TGTGCCAGCAGCTTTAACTGGGAGGAACACTACGAGCATTTT
v_call: TRBV28; d_call: NA; cdr3_length: 15; j_call: TRBJ2-7; clone_size: few; cdr3_aa: CASSFIQRSSYEQYF; cdr3_nt: TGTGCCAGCAGTTTTATCCAGCGGTCTTCCTACGAGCAGTACTTC
v_call: TRBV5-1; d_call: TRBD2; cdr3_length: 13; j_call: TRBJ2-1; clone_size: many; cdr3_aa: CASSSLAVNEQFF; cdr3_nt: TGCGCCAGCAGCTCCCTAGCGGTCAATGAGCAGTTCTTC
v_call: TRBV13; d_call: TRBD1; cdr3_length: 15; j_call: TRBJ1-2; clone_size: many; cdr3_aa: CASSLAGQASYGYTF; cdr3_nt: TGTGCCAGCAGCTTAGCTGGACAGGCGTCCTATGGCTACACCTTC
v_call: TRBV29-1; d_call: NA; cdr3_length: 13; j_call: TRBJ2-1; clone_size: many; cdr3_aa: CSVVGRTYNEQFF; cdr3_nt: TGCAGCGTTGTAGGTAGAACTTACAATGAGCAGTTCTTC
v_call: TRBV7-9; d_call: NA; cdr3_length: 14; j_call: TRBJ1-1; clone_size: many; cdr3_aa: CASSSYQGSAEAFF; cdr3_nt: TGTGCCAGCAGCTCATACCAGGGGAGCGCTGAAGCTTTCTTT
v_call: TRBV6-5; d_call: NA; cdr3_length: 14; j_call: TRBJ1-6; clone_size: many; cdr3_aa: CASSHHGPGSPLHF; cdr3_nt: TGTGCCAGCAGTCACCACGGCCCGGGATCACCCCTCCACTTT
v_call: TRBV25-1; d_call: NA; cdr3_length: 16; j_call: TRBJ1-1; clone_size: many; cdr3_aa: CASSVALQGLVTEAFF; cdr3_nt: TGTGCCAGCAGTGTGGCCCTTCAGGGGTTGGTCACTGAAGCTTTCTTT
v_call: TRBV7-2; d_call: TRBD1; cdr3_length: 17; j_call: TRBJ2-5; clone_size: many; cdr3_aa: CASSFLMTGTVKETQYF; cdr3_nt: TGTGCCAGCAGCTTTTTAATGACCGGGACAGTAAAAGAGACCCAGTACTTC
v_call: TRBV6-1; d_call: NA; cdr3_length: 12; j_call: TRBJ2-3; clone_size: NA; cdr3_aa: CASIRDTDTQYF; cdr3_nt: TGTGCCAGCATCAGAGACACAGATACGCAGTATTTT
v_call: TRBV25-1; d_call: NA; cdr3_length: 12; j_call: TRBJ2-7; clone_size: many; cdr3_aa: CASSDRTYEQYF; cdr3_nt: TGTGCCAGCAGTGATAGGACATACGAGCAGTACTTC
v_call: TRBV19; d_call: NA; cdr3_length: 15; j_call: TRBJ2-1; clone_size: many; cdr3_aa: CASSIYEGFYNEQFF; cdr3_nt: TGTGCCAGTAGTATTTACGAGGGGTTCTACAATGAGCAGTTCTTC
v_call: TRBV7-9; d_call: NA; cdr3_length: 14; j_call: TRBJ2-1; clone_size: NA; cdr3_aa: CASSLAAGYNEQFF; cdr3_nt: TGTGCCAGCAGCTTAGCGGCAGGCTACAATGAGCAGTTCTTC
v_call: TRBV6-5; d_call: NA; cdr3_length: 15; j_call: TRBJ1-6; clone_size: many; cdr3_aa: CASRPVWGDNSPLHF; cdr3_nt: TGTGCCAGCCGCCCCGTTTGGGGGGACAATTCACCCCTCCACTTT
v_call: TRBV28; d_call: TRBD2; cdr3_length: 15; j_call: TRBJ2-7; clone_size: NA; cdr3_aa: CASSSAAGGAYEQYF; cdr3_nt: TGTGCCAGCAGTTCAGCAGCGGGAGGGGCCTACGAGCAGTACTTC
v_call: TRBV19; d_call: TRBD2; cdr3_length: 14; j_call: TRBJ2-5; clone_size: NA; cdr3_aa: CASSRREGQETQYF; cdr3_nt: TGTGCCAGTAGTCGGCGGGAGGGCCAAGAGACCCAGTACTTC
v_call: TRBV6-2/TRBV6-3; d_call: NA; cdr3_length: 12; j_call: TRBJ2-3; clone_size: NA; cdr3_aa: CASSYPYNTQYF; cdr3_nt: TGTGCCAGCAGTTACCCGTATAATACGCAGTATTTT
v_call: TRBV19; d_call: TRBD1; cdr3_length: 16; j_call: TRBJ2-3; clone_size: many; cdr3_aa: CASSTTGTGWTDTQYF; cdr3_nt: TGTGCCAGTAGTACAACCGGGACAGGGTGGACAGATACGCAGTATTTT
v_call: TRBV12-3/TRBV12-4; d_call: TRBD1; cdr3_length: 14; j_call: TRBJ1-3; clone_size: many; cdr3_aa: CASRETGSGNTIYF; cdr3_nt: TGTGCCAGCAGGGAGACAGGGTCTGGAAACACCATATATTTT
v_call: TRBV12-3/TRBV12-4; d_call: NA; cdr3_length: 11; j_call: TRBJ1-2; clone_size: many; cdr3_aa: CASRTGYGYTF; cdr3_nt: TGTGCCAGCAGGACAGGCTATGGCTACACCTTC
v_call: TRBV10-3; d_call: NA; cdr3_length: 14; j_call: TRBJ2-1; clone_size: many; cdr3_aa: CAISETGQYNEQFF; cdr3_nt: TGTGCCATCAGTGAAACAGGACAATACAATGAGCAGTTCTTC
v_call: TRBV27; d_call: NA; cdr3_length: 13; j_call: TRBJ2-5; clone_size: NA; cdr3_aa: CASSLSGTETQYF; cdr3_nt: TGTGCCAGCAGTTTATCGGGGACGGAGACCCAGTACTTC
v_call: TRBV27; d_call: NA; cdr3_length: 13; j_call: TRBJ2-1; clone_size: many; cdr3_aa: CASSWNGGDEQFF; cdr3_nt: TGTGCCAGCAGTTGGAACGGTGGCGATGAGCAGTTCTTC
v_call: TRBV14; d_call: TRBD2; cdr3_length: 15; j_call: TRBJ2-7; clone_size: once; cdr3_aa: CASSQWLAGLYEQYF; cdr3_nt: TGTGCGAGCAGCCAGTGGCTAGCGGGCCTCTACGAGCAGTACTTC
v_call: TRBV7-9; d_call: NA; cdr3_length: 14; j_call: TRBJ1-2; clone_size: NA; cdr3_aa: CASSLPTGSYGYTF; cdr3_nt: TGTGCCAGCAGCTTACCTACTGGGAGCTATGGCTACACCTTC
v_call: TRBV10-1; d_call: TRBD1; cdr3_length: 15; j_call: TRBJ2-5; clone_size: many; cdr3_aa: CASSERTGLLETQYF; cdr3_nt: TGCGCCAGCAGTGAGAGGACAGGGCTACTGGAGACCCAGTACTTC
v_call: TRBV18; d_call: NA; cdr3_length: 15; j_call: TRBJ1-5; clone_size: NA; cdr3_aa: CASSPTKVGTDTQHF; cdr3_nt: TGTGCCAGCTCACCGACGAAAGTAGGCACGGATACGCAGCATTTT
v_call: TRBV12-3/TRBV12-4; d_call: NA; cdr3_length: 13; j_call: TRBJ1-1; clone_size: few; cdr3_aa: CASSDLENTEAFF; cdr3_nt: TGTGCCAGCAGTGATCTCGAGAACACTGAAGCTTTCTTT
v_call: TRBV7-7; d_call: TRBD2; cdr3_length: 15; j_call: TRBJ2-2; clone_size: many; cdr3_aa: CASRRMAGDTGELFF; cdr3_nt: TGTGCCAGCAGGCGGATGGCGGGAGACACCGGGGAGCTGTTTTTT
v_call: TRBV3-1; d_call: NA; cdr3_length: 12; j_call: TRBJ2-2; clone_size: many; cdr3_aa: CASSPQGGELFF; cdr3_nt: TGTGCCAGCAGCCCCCAGGGTGGGGAGCTGTTTTTT
v_call: TRBV7-3; d_call: TRBD1; cdr3_length: 16; j_call: TRBJ2-7; clone_size: many; cdr3_aa: CASSLTGTGVSLEQYF; cdr3_nt: TGTGCCAGCAGCTTAACTGGGACAGGGGTTAGCTTGGAGCAGTACTTC
v_call: TRBV9; d_call: NA; cdr3_length: 12; j_call: TRBJ2-1; clone_size: many; cdr3_aa: CASSVDDQEQFF; cdr3_nt: TGTGCCAGCAGCGTAGATGACCAGGAGCAGTTCTTC
v_call: TRBV25-1; d_call: NA; cdr3_length: 13; j_call: TRBJ2-1; clone_size: many; cdr3_aa: CASSVPPYNEQFF; cdr3_nt: TGTGCCAGCAGTGTACCGCCCTACAATGAGCAGTTCTTC
v_call: TRBV2; d_call: TRBD2; cdr3_length: 15; j_call: TRBJ2-3; clone_size: many; cdr3_aa: CASSGEGRATDTQYF; cdr3_nt: TGTGCCAGCAGTGGAGAAGGGAGGGCCACAGATACGCAGTATTTT
v_call: TRBV6-2/TRBV6-3; d_call: NA; cdr3_length: 15; j_call: TRBJ1-6; clone_size: many; cdr3_aa: CASSYRAVEESPLHF; cdr3_nt: TGTGCCAGCAGTTACCGTGCGGTCGAGGAATCACCCCTCCACTTT
v_call: TRBV7-8; d_call: NA; cdr3_length: 16; j_call: TRBJ2-7; clone_size: many; cdr3_aa: CASSLAGTTVSYEQYF; cdr3_nt: TGTGCCAGCAGCTTAGCCGGGACAACAGTCTCCTACGAGCAGTACTTC
v_call: TRBV15; d_call: TRBD1; cdr3_length: 16; j_call: TRBJ2-1; clone_size: many; cdr3_aa: CATSTLTGGGLYEQFF; cdr3_nt: TGTGCCACCAGCACGCTGACAGGGGGCGGCCTCTATGAGCAGTTCTTC
v_call: TRBV7-3; d_call: TRBD2; cdr3_length: 17; j_call: TRBJ2-1; clone_size: many; cdr3_aa: CASSLNPGLAEYNEQFF; cdr3_nt: TGTGCCAGCAGTTTAAACCCGGGACTAGCGGAGTACAATGAGCAGTTCTTC
v_call: TRBV9; d_call: TRBD2; cdr3_length: 15; j_call: TRBJ2-1; clone_size: many; cdr3_aa: CASSVSGTSGSEQFF; cdr3_nt: TGTGCCAGCAGCGTATCTGGGACTAGCGGGAGTGAGCAGTTCTTC
v_call: TRBV6-5; d_call: NA; cdr3_length: 13; j_call: TRBJ1-1; clone_size: few; cdr3_aa: CASSYNEGIEAFF; cdr3_nt: TGTGCCAGCAGTTATAATGAGGGGATTGAAGCTTTCTTT
v_call: TRBV10-3; d_call: NA; cdr3_length: 14; j_call: TRBJ1-1; clone_size: many; cdr3_aa: CASCERQTNTEAFF; cdr3_nt: TGTGCCAGCTGTGAACGGCAGACGAACACTGAAGCTTTCTTT
v_call: TRBV7-8; d_call: TRBD2; cdr3_length: 15; j_call: TRBJ2-7; clone_size: NA; cdr3_aa: CASSPYGGGPYEQHF; cdr3_nt: TGCGCCAGCAGCCCATATGGGGGAGGGCCATACGAGCAGCACTTC
v_call: TRBV29-1; d_call: NA; cdr3_length: 14; j_call: TRBJ1-2; clone_size: NA; cdr3_aa: CSVEDPWGGYGYTF; cdr3_nt: TGCAGCGTTGAAGACCCATGGGGGGGCTATGGCTACACCTTC
v_call: TRBV6-2/TRBV6-3; d_call: NA; cdr3_length: 12; j_call: TRBJ2-7; clone_size: many; cdr3_aa: CASSPGTDEQYF; cdr3_nt: TGTGCCAGCAGTCCAGGGACGGATGAGCAGTACTTC